Presented here are 14 T cell receptor beta chains from one specimen sequenced in a study of blood T cells in healthy people across ages (dated by TCRdb to the mid-2010s). The library was made by 5' RACE. The second PCR ran for about 7 to 11 cycles and used a J-beta primer mix along with a sample-barcoded 5' primer. The public sequencing data were trimmed at Q25 with fastp and processed into clonotypes with MiXCR by TCRdb, which kept only in-frame beta chains. When rows share a CDR3 protein, they turn into one entry using the most common DNA and genes. For this sample there are 1.5 million to 2 million distinct CDR3 sequences; more than 35% appear just once. Of the sample, 20% to 25% is held by the ten largest clones. The sequenced sample was blood. The receptors originated from a human donor in good health.

This chain connects TRBV5-1 to TRBJ2-1, with D possibly matching TRBD1 (6 bases). The germline CDR1 and CDR2 sequences are SGHRS and YFSETQ. This CDR3 region has 16 residues. The germline V and J ends were trimmed by 4 bases and 4 bases, with 18 bases remaining between them. The CDR3 sequence is CASSGPVGTRYNEQFF. As DNA, the CDR3 is TGCGCCAGCAGCGGTCCCGTCGGGACAAGGTACAATGAGCAGTTCTTC. The full variable domain, in which reference TRBV5-1 and TRBJ2-1 provide the parts outside the CDR3, is KAGVTQTPRYLIKTRGQQVTLSCSPISGHRSVSWYQQTPGQGLQFLFEYFSETQRNKGNFPGRFSGRQFSNSRSEMNVSTLELGDSALYLCASSGPVGTRYNEQFFGPGTRLTVL.

The chain links TRBV5-5 to TRBJ2-7; TRBD1 aligns across 8 bases. The V gene end was trimmed by 5 bases and the J gene end by 2 bases; junction bases not matched to a gene: 9. The CDR3 is 15 amino acids. Germline assignment: CDR1 SGHKS and CDR2 YYEKEE (reference sequence). The CDR3 region has the DNA TGTGCCAGCAGGACTGACAGGGGATACGCCTACGAGCAGTACTTC. As protein: CASRTDRGYAYEQYF.

There are a few counts of this clonotype. V is TRBV6-2 or TRBV6-3 and J is TRBJ2-6; the D gene is possibly TRBD1 (5 bases). The length of the CDR3 is 15 residues. The V gene lost 6 bases and the J gene lost 4 bases, with 13 bases spanning the gap. Germline V CDR1 and CDR2: MNHEY, SVGEGT. For the CDR3, the DNA is TGTGCCAGCAGACAGGTTGGGTTCGGGGCCAACGTCCTGACTTTC. Translated, it gives CASRQVGFGANVLTF.

This chain uses TRBV4-2 with TRBJ1-4; D remains unclear. The germline V gene has CDR1 LGHNA and CDR2 YNFKEQ. V was cut by 1 base and J by 0 bases, with 9 bases left in between. CDR3 length equals 16 residues. CDR3 residues: CASSQAPMTTNEKLFF. Here the CDR3 DNA reads TGTGCCAGCAGCCAAGCCCCGATGACAACTAATGAAAAACTGTTTTTT.

This chain uses TRBV12-3 or TRBV12-4 with TRBJ2-1; 7 positions agree with TRBD1. CDR3 length equals 16 residues. Losses at the gene ends were 2 bases for V and 0 bases for J; bases not matched to a gene: 4. CDR3 sequence reads: CASSLLWDSSYNEQFF. CDR3 sequence (DNA): TGTGCCAGCAGTTTATTGTGGGACAGCTCCTACAATGAGCAGTTCTTC.

The V call is TRBV2, the J call TRBJ1-1; TRBD1 might be the D (5 bases). CDR3 size: 13 residues. V was pared by 4 bases and J by 4 bases, with 10 bases between. CDR1 SNHLY and CDR2 FYNNEI come from the germline V gene. In DNA, the CDR3 is TGTGCCAGCAGTGCCACGGGGACCACTGAAGCTTTCTTT. Translation gives CASSATGTTEAFF.

The chain links TRBV7-3 to TRBJ2-7, with 10 bases matching TRBD1. This CDR3 has 16 amino acids. Germline values: CDR1 SGHTA, CDR2 FQGTGA. Germline trimming cut 3 bases from V and 0 bases from J; bases unmatched to any gene: 5. CDR3 sequence reads: CASSFSGTGDSYEQYF. The CDR3 bases are TGTGCCAGCAGCTTTAGTGGGACAGGGGACTCCTACGAGCAGTACTTC.

There are a few counts of this clonotype. This chain uses TRBV4-2 with TRBJ2-5; a possible D gene is TRBD2 (5 bases). Trimming left V 4 bases short and J 4 bases short, with 13 bases between. The germline V gene has CDR1 LGHNA and CDR2 YNFKEQ. The CDR3 length is 14 residues. The CDR3 spells CASSPSNRGETQYF. CDR3 nucleotides: TGTGCCAGCAGCCCTAGTAATCGGGGAGAGACCCAGTACTTC.

This clonotype was seen repeatedly, ten times or more. This chain connects TRBV4-3 to TRBJ2-7, with D possibly matching TRBD2 (6 bases). The CDR3 consists of 14 residues. Germline CDR1 is LGHNA and CDR2 is YSLEER. V was shortened by 4 bases and J by 6 bases, with 16 bases between the two germline ends. CDR3 in amino acids: CASSRALAPGEQYF. The CDR3 region has the DNA TGCGCCAGCAGCCGAGCACTAGCTCCCGGCGAGCAGTACTTC.

This clonotype was picked up a small number of times. This chain joins TRBV29-1 and TRBJ2-7, with D possibly called TRBD1 or TRBD2 (6 bases each). Trimming pared 3 bases from V and 2 bases from J, leaving 11 bases between. This CDR3 is built from 13 residues. Germline values: CDR1 SQVTM, CDR2 ANQGSEA. The CDR3 sequence: CSVDGGSPYEQYF. DNA of the CDR3: TGCAGCGTTGACGGGGGCAGCCCCTACGAGCAGTACTTC.

This chain uses TRBV7-9 with TRBJ2-4; D possibly uses TRBD1 or TRBD2 (5 bases each). Germline loops: CDR1 SEHNR, CDR2 FQNEAQ (reference sequence). V was trimmed by 1 base and J by 4 bases, leaving 17 bases between them. The CDR3 is 17 amino acids. The CDR3 bases are TGTGCCAGCAGCTTAGTAGGGGTGGGCAGGAGGAAAAACATTCAGTACTTC. Encoded protein: CASSLVGVGRRKNIQYF.

The sample holds many counts of this clonotype. The gene calls are TRBV7-2 and TRBJ2-1; possible D gene TRBD2, 6 bases. This CDR3 has 16 residues. Germline V lookup: CDR1 SGHTA, CDR2 FQGNSA. V lost 5 bases and J 0 bases, leaving 14 bases between the germline ends. As DNA, the CDR3 is TGTGCCAGCAGCCCCTCGGACGGGAGCTCCTACAATGAGCAGTTCTTC. It encodes CASSPSDGSSYNEQFF.

Note on this clonotype: The CDR3 does not close with the conserved phenylalanine or tryptophan, likely indicating a read error. This sequence joins TRBV2 and TRBJ2-5; no clear D. CDR1 and CDR2 from the germline V gene are SNHLY and FYNNEI. The CDR3 contains 13 residues. V dropped 1 base and J dropped 4 bases, with 7 bases sitting between them. CDR3 coding DNA: TGTGCCAGCAGTGAAGGAGTCGCAGAGACCCAGTACTTA. It yields the protein CASSEGVAETQYL.

This clonotype occurred a few times. The chain recombines TRBV29-1 with TRBJ1-1; 8 nucleotides agree with TRBD1. CDR1 and CDR2 from the germline V gene are SQVTM and ANQGSEA. Trimming at V came to 4 bases and at J to 5 bases, leaving 9 bases not matched to a gene. The CDR3 is 14 residues long. This CDR3 is CSVALRQGWTEAFF. DNA of the CDR3: TGCAGCGTTGCCCTTCGACAGGGGTGGACTGAAGCTTTCTTT.